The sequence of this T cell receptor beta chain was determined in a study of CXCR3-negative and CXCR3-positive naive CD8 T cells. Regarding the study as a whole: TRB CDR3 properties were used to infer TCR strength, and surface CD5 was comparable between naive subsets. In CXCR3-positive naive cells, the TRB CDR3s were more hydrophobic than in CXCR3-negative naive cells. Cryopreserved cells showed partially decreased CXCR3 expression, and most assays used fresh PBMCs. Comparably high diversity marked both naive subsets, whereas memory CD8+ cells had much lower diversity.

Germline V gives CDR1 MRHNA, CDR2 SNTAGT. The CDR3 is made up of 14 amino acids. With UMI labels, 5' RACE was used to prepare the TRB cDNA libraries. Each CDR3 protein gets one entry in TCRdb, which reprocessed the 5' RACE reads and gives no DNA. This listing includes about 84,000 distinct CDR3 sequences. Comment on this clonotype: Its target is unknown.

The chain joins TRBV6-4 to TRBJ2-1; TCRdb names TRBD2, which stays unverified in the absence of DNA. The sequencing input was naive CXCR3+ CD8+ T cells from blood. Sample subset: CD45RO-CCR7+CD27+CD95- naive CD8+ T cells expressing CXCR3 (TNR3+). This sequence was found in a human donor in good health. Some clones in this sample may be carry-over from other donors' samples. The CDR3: CASSGTSGGNEQLF.